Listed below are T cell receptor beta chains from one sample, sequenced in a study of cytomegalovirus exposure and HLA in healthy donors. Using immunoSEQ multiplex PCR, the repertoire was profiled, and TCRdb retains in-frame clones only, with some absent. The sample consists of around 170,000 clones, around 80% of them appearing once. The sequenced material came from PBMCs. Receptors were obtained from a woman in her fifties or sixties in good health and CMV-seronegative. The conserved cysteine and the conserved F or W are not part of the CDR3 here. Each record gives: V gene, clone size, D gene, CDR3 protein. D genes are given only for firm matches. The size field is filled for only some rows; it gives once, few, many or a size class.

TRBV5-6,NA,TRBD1,ASSLTGGFTNEKLF
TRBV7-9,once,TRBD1,SSSLGQGVSQPQH
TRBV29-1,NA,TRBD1,SVAGQGANYGYT
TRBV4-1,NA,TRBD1,ASSQDRGQGYGYT
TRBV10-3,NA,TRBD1,AISGTDRDSHYEQY
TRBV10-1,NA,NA,ASRDSLYTEAF
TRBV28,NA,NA,ASRRRGEKTYGYT
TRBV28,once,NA,ASSPDSRSGNTIY
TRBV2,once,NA,ASSADSQRSYEQY
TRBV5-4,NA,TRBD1,ASSLGQGTSGNTIY
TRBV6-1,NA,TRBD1,ASRELIGQADGYT
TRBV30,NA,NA,AWSSPNIDQPQH
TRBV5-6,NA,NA,ASSLRPGGNTQINTQY
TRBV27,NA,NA,ASSPLVSGANVLT
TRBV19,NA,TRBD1,ASSITGVVTEAF
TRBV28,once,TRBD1,ASRPGQAYEQY
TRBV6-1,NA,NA,ASSEGLVYNEQF
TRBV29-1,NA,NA,SVSPGTETQY
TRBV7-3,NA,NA,ASSARPGNYEQY
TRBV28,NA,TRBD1,ASSRTGGNYEQY
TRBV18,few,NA,ASSPYGANTGELF
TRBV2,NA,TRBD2,ASSEQRGGRNEQF
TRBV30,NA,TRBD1,AWFQGGSRGGYT
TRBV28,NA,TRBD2,ASSTHTSGGAYEQY
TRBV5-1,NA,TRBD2,ASSLVGLAGSQETQY
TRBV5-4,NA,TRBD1,ASSSGRDRSYEQY
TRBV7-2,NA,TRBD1,ASSFRQTGHQPQH
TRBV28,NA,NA,ASSFSSSYEQY
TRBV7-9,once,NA,ASSHSEFTGELF
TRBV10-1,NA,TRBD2,ARHRGTSGYEQY
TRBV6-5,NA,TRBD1,ASRKTGDTEAF
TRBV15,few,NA,ATSRDRGRVDEQY
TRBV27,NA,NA,ASSLGRANAYEQY
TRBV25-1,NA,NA,ASRAVNYGYT
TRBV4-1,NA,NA,ASSQDMRATGELF
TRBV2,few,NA,ASTSGTNTGELF
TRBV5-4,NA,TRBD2,ASSAPPSGSTDTQY
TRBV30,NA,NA,AWAQGAGGELF